This T cell receptor (beta chain) was retrieved from a study of blood T cell repertoires in COVID-19. Germline CDR1 LGHDT, CDR2 YNNKEL (reference sequence). This CDR3 is 14 amino acids long. The V and J ends lost 10 bases and 0 bases respectively, with 12 bases between them. Authors' processing steps: Quantification of nucleated cells was approximated via reference gene primer amplification. Profiling relied on immunoSEQ multiplex PCR, and the TCRdb table lists in-frame clones only, not all of them. From that table come the V and J calls and clone size; the DNA was used to work out D and trimming. Among around 170,000 clones listed, roughly 74% were seen once.

The sequencing sample was made of peripheral blood. The receptor was derived from a woman aged 80 or older with acute or convalescent COVID-19. The chain recombines TRBV3-1 (or the pseudogene TRBV3-2) with TRBJ1-4; no reliable D call. CDR3 residues: CATRQSATNEKLFF. The CDR3 DNA follows: TGTGCCACTCGCCAGTCTGCAACTAATGAAAAACTGTTTTTT.